This paragraph covers one T cell receptor (beta chain) sequence. Its antigen is still unknown. This entry comes from a study of CD8 T cells in ankylosing spondylitis. Study-level points and caveats: Disease-linked clones were reportedly significantly enriched in matched ankylosing spondylitis synovial fluid. About 8 highly homologous variants made up a TCR beta motif that seemed to typify ankylosing spondylitis blood.

CDR1 is SGHRS and CDR2 is YFSETQ in the germline V gene. V shed 1 base and J shed 8 bases, with 12 bases lying between them. This CDR3 comprises 13 residues. Making use of molecular barcodes, quantitative 5'-RACE generated TCR beta libraries. In TCRdb, the 5' RACE reads were re-called with MiXCR into one record per CDR3 protein. Of some 840,000 distinct CDR3 sequences listed, 10% to 15% are singletons. Sequencing was carried out using blood, either unsorted or a sorted T cell fraction (not recorded which). The TCR sequence derives from a male donor with ankylosing spondylitis. The chain uses TRBV5-1 and TRBJ1-2; D uncertain. The CDR3 here is CASSLFIGDGYTF. Here the CDR3 DNA reads TGCGCCAGCAGCTTGTTCATTGGTGACGGCTACACCTTC.